Detailed here is one TCR beta chain. As originally analysed: By means of reference gene primer amplification, nucleated cell counts were estimated. The protocol was immunoSEQ multiplex PCR, while the TCRdb copy is restricted to in-frame clones and leaves out a portion. The D gene and trimming were derived from the DNA, and the V and J assignments and clone size from that table. The sample contains approximately 210,000 clones, about 91% of which appear only once. The junction had 7 bases not matched to a gene; V was cut back by 0 bases and J by 4 bases. Germline CDR1 and CDR2: SGHRS and YFSETQ. The CDR3 loop spans 17 amino acids. The data are from a study of blood T cell repertoires in COVID-19. Study-level information: COVID-19 samples collected from the United States, Italy and Spain covered acute and convalescent phases. Sample material is recorded as cDNA or gDNA derived from T cells, B-cell-depleted T cells, or PBMCs.

The TCR comes from a man aged 30 to 39 with acute or convalescent COVID-19. The chain carries TRBV5-1 and TRBJ2-6; 7 positions agree with TRBD1. The sequencing sample was made of peripheral blood. CDR3 nucleotide sequence: TGCGCCAGCAGCTTGGACCCGACAGGGTCAGGGGCCAACGTCCTGACTTTC. Its translation is CASSLDPTGSGANVLTF. Together with reference TRBV5-1 and TRBJ2-6, the CDR3 gives the full variable domain: KAGVTQTPRYLIKTRGQQVTLSCSPISGHRSVSWYQQTPGQGLQFLFEYFSETQRNKGNFPGRFSGRQFSNSRSEMNVSTLELGDSALYLCASSLDPTGSGANVLTFGAGSRLTVL.